The 8 T cell receptor beta chains below were found in one sample sequenced in a study of blood T cell repertoires in COVID-19. Repertoires were generated with immunoSEQ multiplex PCR, while TCRdb's copy carries only in-frame clones and drops some. The table includes roughly 90,000 clones, roughly 80% detected once. The sample was peripheral blood. These TCRs come from a woman older than 75 with active or convalescent COVID-19.

V usage is TRBV13 and J usage is TRBJ2-7, with a weak D call TRBD2 (6 bases). V shed 3 bases and J shed 2 bases, with 11 bases lying between them. Germline V gene data show CDR1 as PRHDT and CDR2 as FYEKMQ (reference sequence). The CDR3 runs to 14 residues. The CDR3 DNA reads as TGTGCCAGCAGCTTGATGGCGGGGACCTACGAGCAGTACTTC. This gives the protein CASSLMAGTYEQYF.

V gene TRBV19 combines with J gene TRBJ2-5; D is unresolved. CDR1 and CDR2 from the germline V gene are LNHDA and SQIVND (reference sequence). Trimming removed 5 bases at V and 0 bases at J, with 7 bases between. The CDR3 is 13 amino acids. CDR3 bases: TGTGCCAGTAGTCAAGCCCACCAAGAGACCCAGTACTTC. Residues: CASSQAHQETQYF.

The CDR3 loop reads CASSSTGGRNEKLFF. For the CDR3, the DNA is TGCGCCAGCAGCTCGACAGGGGGCCGGAATGAAAAACTGTTTTTT. The chain is built from TRBV5-1 and TRBJ1-4; 10 bases match TRBD1. There are 15 residues in the CDR3. The J segment lost 5 bases and the V segment lost 3 bases, leaving 4 bases of the junction unmatched. Germline CDR1 is SGHRS and CDR2 is YFSETQ. Using reference TRBV5-1 and TRBJ1-4 for the parts outside the CDR3, the full variable domain is KAGVTQTPRYLIKTRGQQVTLSCSPISGHRSVSWYQQTPGQGLQFLFEYFSETQRNKGNFPGRFSGRQFSNSRSEMNVSTLELGDSALYLCASSSTGGRNEKLFFGSGTQLSVL.

The chain uses TRBV5-1 and TRBJ1-1; TRBD1 is a possible D gene (5 bases). The V end lost 4 bases, the J end lost 1 base, and 14 bases lay between the germline ends. The CDR3 runs to 15 residues. Per germline, CDR1 SGHRS and CDR2 YFSETQ. The CDR3 sequence: CASSRPGQANTEAFF. CDR3 DNA: TGCGCCAGCAGCAGACCAGGACAAGCGAACACTGAAGCTTTCTTT.

This rearrangement joins TRBV19 to TRBJ2-5; D not certain. V lost 1 base, J lost 1 base, and 10 bases lay in between. Germline V gene sequence: CDR1 LNHDA, CDR2 SQIVND (reference sequence). The CDR3 runs 15 residues. CDR3 loop: CASSIGGGPQETQYF. CDR3 coding DNA: TGTGCCAGTAGTATAGGCGGCGGCCCCCAAGAGACCCAGTACTTC.

This clone was found a few times. V usage is TRBV4-2 and J usage is TRBJ2-2, with 9 bases matching TRBD2. CDR3 length: 19 residues. Germline CDR1 is LGHNA and CDR2 is YNFKEQ. The J segment lost 1 base and the V segment lost 0 bases, leaving 9 bases of the junction unmatched. DNA of the CDR3: TGTGCCAGCAGCCAAGAGGGGGGAGGAGCGGGAGGGAACACCGGGGAGCTGTTTTTT. Encoded protein: CASSQEGGGAGGNTGELFF.

This clone was detected only once. V is TRBV11-3 and J is TRBJ2-3, with D perhaps TRBD2 (5 bases). V shed 0 bases and J shed 0 bases, with 13 bases lying between them. The length of the CDR3 is 17 residues. CDR1 and CDR2 (germline): SGHNT, YENEEA. CDR3 bases: TGTGCCAGCAGCTTAGAAAGGGCTAGCCGGAGCACAGATACGCAGTATTTT. Translating gives CASSLERASRSTDTQYF.

The gene calls are TRBV27 and TRBJ2-7, with TRBD2 matching over 7 bases. The J segment lost 3 bases and the V segment lost 2 bases, leaving 4 bases of the junction unmatched. The CDR3 is 14 residues long. CDR1 is MNHEY, CDR2 SMNVEV, per germline (reference sequence). The CDR3 region has the DNA TGTGCCAGCAGTTTACTAGCGGACCACTACGAGCAGTACTTC. This gives the protein CASSLLADHYEQYF.